This is a list of T cell receptor beta chains from one sample in a study of OX40 agonist ivuxolimab in advanced cancers. Method: immunoSEQ multiplex PCR; TCRdb's copy keeps in-frame clones and lacks some. The sample shows about 62,000 clones, 85% of them seen only once. Sequences were derived from CD4+ or CD8+ T cells sorted from blood, sampled in a trial of the OX40 agonist ivuxolimab. All receptors derive from an adult with an advanced solid tumor such as melanoma, head and neck, liver or kidney cancer. CDR3s leave out the opening cysteine and the closing phenylalanine or tryptophan. D genes are given only for firm matches.

16	TRBJ1-1	-	TRBV5-1	ASSLGQSPGAVNTEAF
13	TRBJ1-4	TRBD1	TRBV6-8	ANSRDSSTNEKLF
10	TRBJ1-1	-	TRBV25-1	ASSDRAGEAF
11	TRBJ2-2	-	TRBV27	ASSVGVTGELF
11	TRBJ1-1	-	TRBV7-9	ASTPDGGTEAF
12	TRBJ2-2	TRBD1	TRBV13	ASRRTGQTGELF
15	TRBJ2-7	-	TRBV14	ASSQVFATGNAYEQY
14	TRBJ1-2	TRBD1	TRBV27	ASSLGTAYSTRGYT
13	TRBJ2-7	TRBD1	TRBV7-9	ASSAPGTGVYEQY
12	TRBJ2-7	-	TRBV7-2	ASSLARDSYEQY
13	TRBJ2-2	TRBD1	TRBV5-6	ASSRGTANTGELF
13	TRBJ2-3	TRBD2	TRBV27	ASSFWRGGIDTQY
15	TRBJ1-3	-	TRBV9	ASSVEGSRGSGNTIY
9	TRBJ2-7	-	TRBV29-1	SVDVGYEQY
11	TRBJ2-4	-	TRBV5-4	ASSLEQGDIQY
11	TRBJ2-1	TRBD1	TRBV6-5	ASSRTGWDEQF
15	TRBJ1-6	-	TRBV5-5	ASRLSGAPTYNSPLH
16	TRBJ1-5	-	TRBV21-1	ASSKRVEGVVSNQPQH
11	TRBJ1-2	-	TRBV7-9	ASSLPTNYGYT
14	TRBJ1-4	TRBD1	TRBV13	ASSSGQLYENEKLF
10	TRBJ2-2	-	TRBV13	ASSVTGGELF
13	TRBJ1-1	-	TRBV5-1	ASSPLGTNRSPAF
13	TRBJ2-4	-	TRBV28	ASSFTGRYKNIQY
10	TRBJ2-1	TRBD1	TRBV6-5	ATGDREYEQF
10	TRBJ2-5	-	TRBV14	ASSQWGETQY